This T cell receptor (beta chain) is drawn from a study of cytomegalovirus exposure and HLA in healthy donors. In the study overall: A preliminary data release comprised 91 million or so unique TCRs obtained from HLA-typed donors. In terms of ancestry, the Caucasian-associated cluster contained about four fifths of the 398 genotyped donors.

The CDR3 runs 14 residues. Germline lookup yields CDR1 LGHNT and CDR2 FRNRAP. V lost 1 base and J lost 6, with 10 bases in between. PCR involved 60 Vbeta and 13 Jbeta primers. TCRdb keeps only in-frame clones here, not all; method: immunoSEQ multiplex PCR. This sample has about 82,000 clones, with approximately 80% found just once. This receptor was identified in a human donor in good health. The chain combines TRBV12-5 with TRBJ1-5; no clear D. Material for sequencing was PBMCs. Written as DNA, the CDR3 is TGTGCTAGTGGTTTGGCCGGAGGGTCTCAGCCCCAGCATTTT. Protein sequence: CASGLAGGSQPQHF.